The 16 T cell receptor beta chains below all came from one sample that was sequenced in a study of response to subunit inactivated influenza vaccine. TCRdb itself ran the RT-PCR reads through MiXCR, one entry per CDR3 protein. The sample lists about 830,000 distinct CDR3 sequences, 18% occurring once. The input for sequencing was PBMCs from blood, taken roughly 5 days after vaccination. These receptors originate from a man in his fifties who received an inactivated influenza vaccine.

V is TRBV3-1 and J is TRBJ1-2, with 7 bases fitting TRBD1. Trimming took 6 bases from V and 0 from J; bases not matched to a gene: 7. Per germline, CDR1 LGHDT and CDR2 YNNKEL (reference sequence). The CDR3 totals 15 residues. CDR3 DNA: TGTGCCAGCAGGCCATTCCAGGGGGCTAACTATGGCTACACCTTC. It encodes CASRPFQGANYGYTF.

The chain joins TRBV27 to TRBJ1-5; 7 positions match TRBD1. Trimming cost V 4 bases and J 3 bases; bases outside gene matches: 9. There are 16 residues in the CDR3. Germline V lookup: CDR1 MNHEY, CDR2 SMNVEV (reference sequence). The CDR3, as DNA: TGTGCCAGCAGTTCCCTCACAGGGGATCACAATCAGCCCCAGCATTTT. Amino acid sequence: CASSSLTGDHNQPQHF.

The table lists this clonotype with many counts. CDR3 amino acids: CASSYGQGRSYNEQFF. In nucleotides, the CDR3 is TGTGCCAGCAGTTACGGGCAGGGTCGCTCCTACAATGAGCAGTTCTTC. The V call is TRBV6-2 or TRBV6-3, the J call TRBJ2-1; possible D gene TRBD1, 5 bases. The CDR3 extends over 16 amino acids. The germline V gene has CDR1 MNHEY and CDR2 SVGEGT. V was clipped by 2 bases and J by 0 bases, with 11 bases between them.

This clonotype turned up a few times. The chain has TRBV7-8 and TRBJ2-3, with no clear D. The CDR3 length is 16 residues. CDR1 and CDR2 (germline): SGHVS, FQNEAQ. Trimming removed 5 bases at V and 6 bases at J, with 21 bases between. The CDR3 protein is CASSPRGWSRPDTQYF. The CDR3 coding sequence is TGTGCCAGCAGCCCCCGTGGCTGGAGCCGACCGGATACGCAGTATTTT.

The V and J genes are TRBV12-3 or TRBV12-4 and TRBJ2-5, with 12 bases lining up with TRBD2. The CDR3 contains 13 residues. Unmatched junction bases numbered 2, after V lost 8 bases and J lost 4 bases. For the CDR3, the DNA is TGTGCCAGCCTAGCGGGGGGGCGAGAGACCCAGTACTTC. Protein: CASLAGGRETQYF.

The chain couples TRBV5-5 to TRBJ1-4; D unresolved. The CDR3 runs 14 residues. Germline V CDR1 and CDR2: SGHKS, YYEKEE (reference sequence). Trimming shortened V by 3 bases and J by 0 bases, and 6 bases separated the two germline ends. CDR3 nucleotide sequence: TGTGCCAGCAGCTCCTTACCAACTAATGAAAAACTGTTTTTT. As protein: CASSSLPTNEKLFF.

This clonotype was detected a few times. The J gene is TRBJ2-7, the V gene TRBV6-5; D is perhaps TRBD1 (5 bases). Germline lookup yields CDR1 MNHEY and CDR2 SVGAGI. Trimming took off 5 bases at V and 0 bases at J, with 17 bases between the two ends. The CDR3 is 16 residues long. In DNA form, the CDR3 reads TGTGCCAGCAGTCACCTGCAGACAGAGATCTCCTACGAGCAGTACTTC. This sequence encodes CASSHLQTEISYEQYF.

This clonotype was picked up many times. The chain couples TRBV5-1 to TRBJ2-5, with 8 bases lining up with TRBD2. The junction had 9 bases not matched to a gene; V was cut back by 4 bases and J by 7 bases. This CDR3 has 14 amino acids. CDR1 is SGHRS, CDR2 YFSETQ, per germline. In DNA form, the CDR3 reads TGCGCCAGCAGCCCCAATGCGGGGGGTCGGACCCAGTACTTC. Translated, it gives CASSPNAGGRTQYF.

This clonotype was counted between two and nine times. CDR3 sequence reads: CASSPRPGTGGYTF. The CDR3 coding sequence is TGCGCCAGTTCTCCTCGGCCGGGGACGGGGGGCTACACCTTC. This chain joins TRBV5-1 and TRBJ1-2; D possibly corresponds to TRBD1 (5 bases). The V end was cut by 8 bases, the J end by 8 bases, with 22 bases between. Per germline, CDR1 SGHRS and CDR2 YFSETQ. The CDR3 totals 14 residues.

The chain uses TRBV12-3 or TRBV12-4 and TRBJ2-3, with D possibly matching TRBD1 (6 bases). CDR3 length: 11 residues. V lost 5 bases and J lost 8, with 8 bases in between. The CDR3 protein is CASSAGVTQYF. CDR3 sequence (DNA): TGTGCCAGCAGTGCAGGGGTTACGCAGTATTTT.

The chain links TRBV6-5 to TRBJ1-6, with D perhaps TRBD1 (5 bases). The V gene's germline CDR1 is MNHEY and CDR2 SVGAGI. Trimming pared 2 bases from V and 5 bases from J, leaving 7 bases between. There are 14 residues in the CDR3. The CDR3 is CASSYRQNNSPLHF. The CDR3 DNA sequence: TGTGCCAGCAGTTACCGACAGAATAATTCACCCCTCCACTTT.

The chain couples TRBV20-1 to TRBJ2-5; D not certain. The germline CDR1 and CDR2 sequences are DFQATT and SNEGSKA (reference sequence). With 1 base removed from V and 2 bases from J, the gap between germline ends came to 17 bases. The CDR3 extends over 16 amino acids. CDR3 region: CSARGGKAESQETQYF. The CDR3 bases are TGCAGTGCTAGAGGGGGTAAGGCGGAGAGTCAAGAGACCCAGTACTTC.

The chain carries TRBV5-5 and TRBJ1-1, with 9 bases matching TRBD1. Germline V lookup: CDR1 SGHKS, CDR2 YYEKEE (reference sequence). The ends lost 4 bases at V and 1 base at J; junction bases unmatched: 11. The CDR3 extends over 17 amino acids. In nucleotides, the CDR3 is TGTGCCAGCAGCGGTGGACAGGGGAGAGCGGGGAACACTGAAGCTTTCTTT. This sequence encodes CASSGGQGRAGNTEAFF.

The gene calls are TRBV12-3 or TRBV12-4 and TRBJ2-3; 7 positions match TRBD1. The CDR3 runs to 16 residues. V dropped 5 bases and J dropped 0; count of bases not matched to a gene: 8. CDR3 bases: TGTGCCAGCAGTCCTCAGACAGGGTTTAGCACAGATACGCAGTATTTT. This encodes CASSPQTGFSTDTQYF.

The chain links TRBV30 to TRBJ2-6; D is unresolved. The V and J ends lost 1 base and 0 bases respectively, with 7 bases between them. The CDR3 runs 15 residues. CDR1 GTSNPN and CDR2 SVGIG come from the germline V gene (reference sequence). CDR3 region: CAWSGGFSGANVLTF. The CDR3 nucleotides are TGTGCCTGGAGTGGTGGATTCTCTGGGGCCAACGTCCTGACTTTC. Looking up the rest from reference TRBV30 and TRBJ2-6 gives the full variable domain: SQTIHQWPATLVQPVGSPLSLECTVEGTSNPNLYWYRQAAGRGLQLLFYSVGIGQISSEVPQNLSASRPQDRQFILSSKKLLLSDSGFYLCAWSGGFSGANVLTFGAGSRLTVL.

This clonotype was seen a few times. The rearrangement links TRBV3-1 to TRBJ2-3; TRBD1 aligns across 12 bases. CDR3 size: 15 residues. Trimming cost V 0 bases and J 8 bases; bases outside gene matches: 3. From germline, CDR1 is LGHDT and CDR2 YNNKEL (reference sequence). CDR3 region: CASSQEGTGGSTQYF. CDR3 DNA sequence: TGTGCCAGCAGCCAAGAGGGGACAGGGGGCAGTACGCAGTATTTT.